Listed here are 11 T cell receptor beta chains from one sample, sequenced in a study of cytomegalovirus exposure and HLA in healthy donors. PCR primers comprised 60 Vbeta and 13 Jbeta primers. Repertoires were generated with immunoSEQ multiplex PCR, while TCRdb's copy carries only in-frame clones and drops some. The sample has tens of thousands of clones; roughly two thirds are singletons. The sequenced sample was PBMCs. The receptors come from a woman aged 40 to 50 in good health and CMV-seropositive.

The chain has TRBV5-4 and TRBJ2-2, with a possible D match to TRBD2 (6 bases). The V end was cut by 6 bases, the J end by 4 bases, with 13 bases between. Germline V gives CDR1 SGHNT, CDR2 YYREEE (reference sequence). The CDR3 extends over 14 amino acids. Here the CDR3 DNA reads TGTGCCAGCACCACTCAGACTAGCACCGGGGAGCTGTTTTTT. Protein: CASTTQTSTGELFF.

The CDR3 region is CASSLTGSSYNEQFF. Here the CDR3 DNA reads TGTGCCAGCAGCCTAACAGGGAGCTCCTACAATGAGCAGTTCTTC. The genes are TRBV7-2 and TRBJ2-1, with a possible D match to TRBD1 (6 bases). The CDR3 sequence is 15 residues long. Looked up from germline, CDR1 is SGHTA and CDR2 is FQGNSA. V was trimmed by 5 bases and J by 0 bases, leaving 11 bases between them.

V is TRBV19 and J is TRBJ1-2; D is uncertain. The CDR3 sequence is 15 residues long. Germline assignment: CDR1 LNHDA and CDR2 SQIVND (reference sequence). Trimming took 4 bases from V and 4 from J, leaving 16 bases between them. DNA for the CDR3: TGTGCCAGTAGTAGCGGTCCCGTGGGTGGCTATGGCTACACCTTC. Amino acids: CASSSGPVGGYGYTF.

CDR3 residues: CASISRAGTAFNYGYTF. CDR3 DNA: TGTGCCAGTATCTCCCGGGCCGGGACAGCTTTTAACTATGGCTACACCTTC. The V call is TRBV19, the J call TRBJ1-2; 7 bases line up with TRBD1. This CDR3 comprises 17 residues. Per the germline V gene, CDR1 is LNHDA and CDR2 is SQIVND (reference sequence). With V trimmed by 7 bases and J by 1 base, 15 bases remained unmatched.

For the CDR3, the DNA is TGTGCCAGCAGCCAGGGGGCGCATCTCGAGCAGTACTTC. This sequence encodes CASSQGAHLEQYF. The chain is built from TRBV5-6 and TRBJ2-7; TRBD1 matches at 8 bases. Trimming removed 4 bases from V and 6 bases from J; junction bases left unmatched: 6. This CDR3 has 13 amino acids. Germline CDR1 and CDR2: SGHDT and YYEEEE.

V usage is TRBV6-1 and J usage is TRBJ1-3; 8 bases agree with TRBD1. The length of the CDR3 is 14 residues. Germline trimming cut 7 bases from V and 2 bases from J; bases unmatched to any gene: 4. Looked up from germline, CDR1 is MNHNS and CDR2 is SASEGT. The CDR3 here is CASTGQGTGNTIYF. DNA for the CDR3: TGTGCCAGCACCGGACAGGGTACTGGAAACACCATATATTTT.

The DNA of the CDR3 is TGCAGCGTAATCGACAGGGGTTCCTACGAGCAGTACTTC. Its translation is CSVIDRGSYEQYF. The J gene is TRBJ2-7, the V gene TRBV29-1; 8 nucleotides line up with TRBD1. The CDR3 has 13 residues. The germline V gene has CDR1 SQVTM and CDR2 ANQGSEA. With 6 bases clipped from V and 1 base from J, the junction kept 5 bases outside the gene matches.

This clone has more than one count but fewer than ten. The V and J genes are TRBV5-1 and TRBJ1-1, with D possibly being TRBD1 (6 bases). The V end was cut by 5 bases, the J end by 0 bases, with 17 bases between. This CDR3 is built from 16 residues. Germline values: CDR1 SGHRS, CDR2 YFSETQ. This chain's CDR3 is CASRTNSGQLNTEAFF. The CDR3 DNA follows: TGCGCCAGCAGAACCAACTCTGGACAGTTGAACACTGAAGCTTTCTTT.

The rearrangement links TRBV18 to TRBJ1-1, with 11 bases matching TRBD1. After removal of 8 bases from V and 3 bases from J, the junction contained 8 bases not matched to a gene. Germline CDR1 KGHSH, CDR2 LQKENI. CDR3 size: 15 residues. The CDR3 loop reads CASARLGQGDTEAFF. For the CDR3, the DNA is TGTGCCAGCGCAAGGCTGGGACAGGGGGACACTGAAGCTTTCTTT.

This rearrangement joins TRBV27 to TRBJ1-1, with D tentatively TRBD1 (6 bases). This CDR3 is built from 15 residues. Germline V CDR1 and CDR2: MNHEY, SMNVEV (reference sequence). Trimming took 4 bases from V and 0 from J, leaving 12 bases between them. The CDR3 here is CASSSKTGMNTEAFF. The DNA of the CDR3 is TGTGCCAGCAGTTCAAAAACAGGGATGAACACTGAAGCTTTCTTT.

The chain couples TRBV28 to TRBJ2-5; D may be TRBD2 (6 bases). Trimming pared 3 bases from V and 3 bases from J, leaving 11 bases between. This CDR3 has 14 residues. Germline assignment: CDR1 MDHEN and CDR2 SYDVKM. As DNA, the CDR3 is TGTGCCAGCAGTTTTAGGCCGGGGGAAGAGACCCAGTACTTC. Its translation: CASSFRPGEETQYF.